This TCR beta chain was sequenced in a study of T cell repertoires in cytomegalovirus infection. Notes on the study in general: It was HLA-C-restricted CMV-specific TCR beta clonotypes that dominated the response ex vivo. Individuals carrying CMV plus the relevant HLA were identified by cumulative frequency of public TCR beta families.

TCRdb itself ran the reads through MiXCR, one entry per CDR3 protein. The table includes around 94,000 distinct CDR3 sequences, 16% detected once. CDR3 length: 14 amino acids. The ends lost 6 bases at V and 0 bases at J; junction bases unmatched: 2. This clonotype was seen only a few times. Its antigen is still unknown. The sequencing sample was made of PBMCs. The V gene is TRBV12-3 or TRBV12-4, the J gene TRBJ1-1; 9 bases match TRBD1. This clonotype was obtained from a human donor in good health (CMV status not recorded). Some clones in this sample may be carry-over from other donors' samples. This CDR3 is CASRRDRVNTEAFF. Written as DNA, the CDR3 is TGTGCCAGCAGAAGGGACAGGGTGAACACTGAAGCTTTCTTT.